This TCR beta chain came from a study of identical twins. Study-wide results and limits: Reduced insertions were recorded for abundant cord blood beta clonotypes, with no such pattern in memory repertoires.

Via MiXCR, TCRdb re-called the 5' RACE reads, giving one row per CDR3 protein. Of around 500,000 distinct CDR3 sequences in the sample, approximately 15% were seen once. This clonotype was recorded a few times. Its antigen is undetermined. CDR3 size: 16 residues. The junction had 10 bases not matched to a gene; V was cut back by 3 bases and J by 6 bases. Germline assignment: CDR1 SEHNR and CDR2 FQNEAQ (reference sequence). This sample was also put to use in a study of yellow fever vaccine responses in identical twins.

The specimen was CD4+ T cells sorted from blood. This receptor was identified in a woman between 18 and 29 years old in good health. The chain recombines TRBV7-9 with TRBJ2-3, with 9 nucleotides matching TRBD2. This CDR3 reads CASSFPSPSGKDTQYF. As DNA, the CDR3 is TGTGCCAGCAGCTTCCCCTCCCCTAGCGGGAAGGATACGCAGTATTTT.